This passage covers 17 T cell receptor beta chains from one sample sequenced in a study of molecular identifiers for immune sequencing clone quantification. MiXCR, applied by TCRdb to the PCR reads, yields one record per CDR3 protein. The sample consists of approximately 590,000 distinct CDR3 sequences, roughly 23% of them appearing once. Sequencing used naive CD8+ T cells from blood, with Jurkat cell RNA spiked in. This sample's subset: FACS-sorted CD8+CD4-CCR7+CD45RA+ naive T cells. All receptors derive from a human donor in good health. Some libraries in this study had Jurkat cell RNA spiked in.

This clonotype turned up a few times. One base away lies a much larger clone, so this may be a sequencing read error. The chain uses TRBV29-1 and TRBJ2-5; 7 bases map to TRBD1. Germline CDR1 and CDR2: SQVTM and ANQGSEA. The CDR3 extends over 11 amino acids. CDR3 protein: CGVEGAETQYF. CDR3 DNA: TGCGGCGTTGAGGGGGCAGAGACCCAGTACTTC.

J is TRBJ1-1 and V is TRBV27, with D perhaps TRBD1 (6 bases). CDR1 is MNHEY and CDR2 is SMNVEV in the germline V gene (reference sequence). The germline V and J ends were trimmed by 6 bases and 4 bases, with 12 bases remaining between them. The CDR3 extends over 13 amino acids. CDR3 coding DNA: TGTGCCAGCAGGGGGGGGGCGACCACTGAAGCTTTCTTT. It yields the protein CASRGGATTEAFF.

With respect to this clonotype: Sequence at one end of the junction differs from germline and may be a read error. The CDR3 sequence is CASSYPYNQPQQF. In DNA, the CDR3 is TGTGCCAGCAGTTACCCATACAATCAGCCCCAGCAATTT. The chain carries TRBV6-2 or TRBV6-3 and TRBJ1-5, with unresolved D. The CDR3 totals 13 residues. The germline V gene encodes CDR1 MNHEY and CDR2 SVGEGT.

As for this clonotype: A read error is possible here, since a much larger clone lies one base away. The chain is built from TRBV7-3 and TRBJ2-1; D remains unclear. The CDR3 is 16 amino acids. CDR1 is SGHTA, CDR2 FQGTGA, per germline. The CDR3, as DNA: TGTGCCAGCAGCTCCCGTGAAGCCCATACCTACAATGACCAGTTCTTC. Translating gives CASSSREAHTYNDQFF. Based on the CDR3 plus reference TRBV7-3 and TRBJ2-1, the full variable domain is GAGVSQTPSNKVTEKGKYVELRCDPISGHTALYWYRQSLGQGPEFLIYFQGTGAADDSGLPNDRFFAVRPEGSVSTLKIQRTERGDSAVYLCASSSREAHTYNDQFFGPGTRLTVL.

This clonotype was observed a handful of times. The chain is built from TRBV10-3 and TRBJ2-1, with D perhaps being TRBD1 or TRBD2 (5 bases each). This CDR3 is built from 16 residues. The V gene lost 0 bases and the J gene lost 3 bases, with 12 bases spanning the gap. From germline, CDR1 is ENHRY and CDR2 SYGVKD. The CDR3 DNA follows: TGTGCCATCAGTGAGTCAGAGGGGCTCCACTACAATGAGCAGTTCTTC. It specifies CAISESEGLHYNEQFF.

This clonotype was seen ten or more times. This chain connects TRBV7-9 to TRBJ2-3; 7 bases are a match to TRBD1. CDR1 and CDR2 (germline): SEHNR, FQNEAQ (reference sequence). This CDR3 comprises 15 residues. V shed 0 bases, J shed 5 bases, and the junction held 5 bases outside the gene matches. In DNA form, the CDR3 reads TGTGCCAGCAGCTTAGCCGGCACAGGGGAAGATACGCAGTATTTT. Translation: CASSLAGTGEDTQYF.

This chain joins TRBV6-5 and TRBJ2-5, with D perhaps TRBD2 (7 bases). The CDR3 runs to 15 residues. CDR1 and CDR2 (germline): MNHEY, SVGAGI. Deletions cut 0 bases from V and 4 bases from J, with 12 bases between. The CDR3 region is CASSYSGGASETQYF. CDR3 bases: TGTGCCAGCAGTTACTCAGGGGGGGCTTCAGAGACCCAGTACTTC.

This clonotype was recorded a few times. A much larger clone sits a single nucleotide away, making a read error possible. The chain recombines TRBV29-1 with TRBJ1-1; 8 bases align to TRBD1. Trimming removed 6 bases from V and 4 bases from J; junction bases left unmatched: 16. The CDR3 length is 16 residues. CDR1 is SQVTM and CDR2 is ANQGSEA in the germline V gene. The CDR3 bases are TGCAGCGTCCGAGGTCCCGGGACAGGTCTGAGCACTGAAGCTTTCTTT. Amino acid sequence: CSVRGPGTGLSTEAFF.

This clonotype was detected ten times or more. The chain combines TRBV11-2 with TRBJ2-5; perhaps TRBD1 as D (6 bases). With 7 bases removed from V and 1 base from J, the gap between germline ends came to 13 bases. This CDR3 has 14 amino acids. The V gene's germline CDR1 is SGHAT and CDR2 FQNNGV. The CDR3 is CASTMPDSQETQYF. In DNA, the CDR3 is TGTGCCAGCACCATGCCGGACAGCCAAGAGACCCAGTACTTC.

This chain joins TRBV2 and TRBJ2-1; D is perhaps TRBD1 (6 bases). The V and J ends lost 5 bases and 4 bases respectively, with 12 bases between them. The CDR3 is 14 amino acids. The germline V gene has CDR1 SNHLY and CDR2 FYNNEI. The CDR3 DNA reads as TGTGCCAGCAGTTGGACAGATAAATACAATGAGCAGTTCTTC. The encoded protein is CASSWTDKYNEQFF.

This chain uses TRBV5-1 with TRBJ2-7; the D is unclear. This CDR3 has 14 residues. The V end was cut by 0 bases, the J end by 2 bases, with 9 bases between. CDR1 and CDR2 (germline): SGHRS, YFSETQ. CDR3 in DNA: TGCGCCAGCAGCTTGGGGTCACTCCCCTACGAGCAGTACTTC. Its protein product is CASSLGSLPYEQYF.

In this sample, this clonotype turned up many times. The rearrangement uses TRBV7-6 and TRBJ2-3, with TRBD1 identical over 7 bases. The V segment lost 5 bases and the J segment 5 bases; nucleotides outside the gene matches: 7. Germline V gives CDR1 SGHVS, CDR2 FNYEAQ. The CDR3 length is 14 residues. This CDR3 reads CASSLDRDGDTQYF. In nucleotides, the CDR3 is TGTGCCAGCAGCCTTGACAGGGATGGAGATACGCAGTATTTT.

Only a few counts were recorded for this clonotype. Possible read error: a much larger clone is one base away. The CDR3 here is CASSQPAGQETQYF. CDR3 coding DNA: TGCGCCAGCAGCCAGCCAGCGGGCCAAGAGACCCAGTACTTC. The chain is built from TRBV4-1 and TRBJ2-5; the D gene is possibly TRBD2 (6 bases). CDR1 and CDR2 (germline): MGHRA, YSYEKL. Trimming stripped 3 bases from V and 1 base from J, with 9 bases between. This CDR3 is built from 14 residues.

Here the CDR3 reads CASSDPGTRAYEQYF. As DNA, the CDR3 is TGTGCCAGCAGCGACCCCGGGACTAGAGCCTACGAGCAGTACTTC. The V call is TRBV28, the J call TRBJ2-7; 8 positions agree with TRBD2. Germline lookup yields CDR1 MDHEN and CDR2 SYDVKM. J was trimmed by 2 bases and V by 6 bases; bases with no gene match: 9. CDR3 length: 15 residues.

This clonotype came up many times. The rearrangement uses TRBV5-1 and TRBJ2-7, with unresolved D. The V gene's germline CDR1 is SGHRS and CDR2 YFSETQ. V shed 6 bases and J shed 1 base, with 11 bases lying between them. The CDR3 runs 13 residues. In DNA, the CDR3 is TGCGCCAGCACCCATGGGTCTTCCTACGAGCAGTACTTC. Amino acid sequence: CASTHGSSYEQYF.

Concerning this clonotype: The junction differs from germline at one of its ends, possibly a read error. This chain joins TRBV11-2 and TRBJ1-5; D unclear. Looked up from germline, CDR1 is SGHAT and CDR2 is FQNNGV. The CDR3 totals 16 residues. CDR3 in amino acids: CVSSLGPSRGNQPQHF. The CDR3 nucleotides read TGTGTCAGCAGCTTAGGTCCTTCTAGGGGCAATCAGCCCCAGCATTTT.

This clonotype showed up just a few times. The CDR3 sequence: CASSMGGAHEQYF. In nucleotides, the CDR3 is TGTGCCAGTAGTATGGGGGGAGCCCACGAGCAGTACTTC. The chain is built from TRBV19 and TRBJ2-7; D is possibly TRBD2 (6 bases). Trimming removed 3 bases at V and 5 bases at J, with 11 bases between. The CDR3 is 13 residues long. Germline V gene lookup returns CDR1 LNHDA and CDR2 SQIVND (reference sequence).